These 10 T cell receptor beta chains share one sample of origin, sequenced in a study of shared clonotypes between healthy human individuals. The data were produced by immunoSEQ multiplex PCR, yet TCRdb's version contains in-frame clones alone and is incomplete. Of around 620,000 clones listed, roughly 95% are singletons. Positively selected for CCR7, the CD45RO-negative cells used as naive CD8 cells excluded terminally differentiated effector memory CD45RA+ cells. Sequencing input: naive CD8+ T cells sorted from blood. These receptors originate from a woman aged 25 to 39 in good health.

This chain joins TRBV5-4 and TRBJ2-7; perhaps TRBD2 as D (5 bases). V lost 4 bases and J 2 bases, leaving 10 bases between the germline ends. Germline CDR1 is SGHNT and CDR2 is YYREEE (reference sequence). The CDR3 runs to 13 residues. The DNA of the CDR3 is TGTGCCAGCAGCAGGGAGCCCCCCTACGAGCAGTACTTC. Its translation is CASSREPPYEQYF.

This chain joins TRBV4-1 and TRBJ2-7; possible D gene TRBD1, 5 bases. The CDR3 covers 15 residues. The germline V gene has CDR1 MGHRA and CDR2 YSYEKL. V lost 0 bases and J lost 1, with 10 bases in between. CDR3 sequence (DNA): TGCGCCAGCAGCCAAGACAGGGCTAGATCCTACGAGCAGTACTTC. The encoded protein is CASSQDRARSYEQYF.

The CDR3 reads CASSQGGNPQETQYF. In DNA, the CDR3 is TGCGCCAGCAGCCAAGGAGGCAACCCCCAAGAGACCCAGTACTTC. The chain employs TRBV4-1 and TRBJ2-5; no firm D call. CDR1 and CDR2 (germline): MGHRA, YSYEKL. V was cut by 1 base and J by 1 base, with 10 bases left in between. The CDR3 extends over 15 amino acids.

The chain couples TRBV11-2 to TRBJ2-1; D not resolved. Trimming removed 5 bases from V and 2 bases from J, with 7 bases in between. Per the germline V gene, CDR1 is SGHAT and CDR2 is FQNNGV. The CDR3 length is 13 residues. The CDR3 protein is CASSRQTYNEQFF. DNA of the CDR3: TGTGCCAGCAGCCGACAAACCTACAATGAGCAGTTCTTC.

J is TRBJ2-1 and V is TRBV7-9; 14 bases are a match to TRBD2. The CDR3 is made up of 18 amino acids. Trimming cost V 7 bases and J 2 bases; bases outside gene matches: 10. CDR1 SEHNR and CDR2 FQNEAQ come from the germline V gene (reference sequence). The CDR3 region is CASTPGLAGADAYNEQFF. Here the CDR3 DNA reads TGTGCCAGCACCCCGGGACTAGCGGGAGCGGACGCCTACAATGAGCAGTTCTTC.

The chain combines TRBV14 with TRBJ2-7; 7 bases line up with TRBD1. J lost 2 bases, V lost 4 bases, and 11 bases had no gene match. Germline lookup yields CDR1 SGHDN and CDR2 FVKESK. The CDR3 is 16 residues long. The CDR3 sequence is CASSPKSRGGPYEQYF. CDR3 in DNA: TGTGCCAGCAGCCCTAAAAGTCGAGGGGGCCCCTACGAGCAGTACTTC.

The V gene is TRBV9, the J gene TRBJ2-5; 7 positions agree with TRBD1. Germline V gene sequence: CDR1 SGDLS, CDR2 YYNGEE. The V segment lost 3 bases and the J segment 5 bases; nucleotides outside the gene matches: 10. This CDR3 has 15 residues. CDR3 DNA: TGTGCCAGCAGCGGAGGCGGACAGGCAAGGGAGACCCAGTACTTC. Its protein is CASSGGGQARETQYF.

The genes are TRBV7-9 and TRBJ2-5; 7 nucleotides align to TRBD1. The end of the DNA is better explained by TRBJ2-7, so the J call may be wrong. Germline lookup yields CDR1 SEHNR and CDR2 FQNEAQ (reference sequence). This CDR3 has 14 residues. CDR3 nucleotides: TGTGCCAGCAGCGAAACCGGGACAGTCTACGAGCAGTACTTC. The encoded protein is CASSETGTVYEQYF.

The CDR3 reads CASSPAARVSIGNYGYTF. The CDR3 bases are TGCGCCAGCAGCCCAGCTGCCAGGGTATCAATTGGGAACTATGGCTACACCTTC. The chain carries TRBV4-1 and TRBJ1-2; possible D gene TRBD1, 5 bases. The CDR3 runs 18 residues. Germline V gene sequence: CDR1 MGHRA, CDR2 YSYEKL. V gave up 4 bases and J gave up 2 bases, with 23 bases separating them.

This chain joins TRBV5-4 and TRBJ2-2; 7 nucleotides align to TRBD2. This CDR3 is built from 14 residues. CDR1 SGHNT and CDR2 YYREEE come from the germline V gene (reference sequence). V was clipped by 9 bases and J by 5 bases; unmatched bases: 10. CDR3 sequence: CATRTWGGTGELFF. The CDR3 coding sequence is TGTGCCACCAGGACCTGGGGAGGGACCGGGGAGCTGTTTTTT.